This passage covers 18 T cell receptor beta chains from one sample sequenced in a study of PD-1 blockade in classical Hodgkin lymphoma. Stated time point: newly diagnosed, previously untreated cHL patient sample. Measured with immunoSEQ multiplex PCR; TCRdb has only the in-frame clones, and not every one. Of tens of thousands of clones in the sample, approximately 95% were seen once. Sequenced input: peripheral blood mononuclear cells (PBMCs). Source of these receptors: a human donor with classical Hodgkin lymphoma.

The rearrangement links TRBV28 to TRBJ1-3, with D maybe TRBD1 (5 bases). The CDR3 is 15 residues long. V lost 3 bases and J lost 3, with 12 bases in between. The V gene's germline CDR1 is MDHEN and CDR2 SYDVKM. The CDR3 spells CASSLTAPLGNTIYF. In nucleotides, the CDR3 is TGTGCCAGCAGTTTGACAGCTCCTCTTGGAAACACCATATATTTT. The full variable domain, rest sourced from reference TRBV28 and TRBJ1-3, is DVKVTQSSRYLVKRTGEKVFLECVQDMDHENMFWYRQDPGLGLRLIYFSYDVKMKEKGDIPEGYSVSREKKERFSLILESASTNQTSMYLCASSLTAPLGNTIYFGEGSWLTVV.

This rearrangement joins TRBV11-2 to TRBJ2-5; TRBD1 might be the D (6 bases). Germline-derived CDR1 and CDR2 are SGHAT and FQNNGV. The V gene lost 1 base and the J gene lost 2 bases, with 11 bases spanning the gap. The CDR3 consists of 15 residues. The CDR3 DNA is TGTGCCAGCAGCTTAGGTCTGACAGGACAAGAGACCCAGTACTTC. It translates to CASSLGLTGQETQYF.

This chain joins TRBV20-1 and TRBJ1-2; D is ambiguous. This CDR3 is 10 amino acids long. The V end lost 8 bases, the J end lost 8 bases, and 12 bases lay between the germline ends. Germline CDR1 reads DFQATT; CDR2 reads SNEGSKA (reference sequence). The CDR3: CSPNGGGYTF. The CDR3 bases are TGCAGTCCAAACGGCGGGGGCTACACCTTC.

The chain uses TRBV7-8 and TRBJ2-7, with 7 bases lining up with TRBD2. Germline-derived CDR1 and CDR2 are SGHVS and FQNEAQ. The CDR3 is 14 residues long. The ends lost 1 base at V and 2 bases at J; junction bases unmatched: 2. The CDR3 nucleotides read TGTGCCAGCAGCTTAGTGACTAGCCCCTACGAGCAGTACTTC. Protein: CASSLVTSPYEQYF.

V gene TRBV30 combines with J gene TRBJ2-1; TRBD2 might be the D (5 bases). Deletions cut 4 bases from V and 6 bases from J, with 10 bases between. The length of the CDR3 is 12 residues. In germline, CDR1 is GTSNPN, CDR2 SVGIG (reference sequence). This CDR3 is CAWNAGRNEQFF. The CDR3 nucleotides read TGTGCCTGGAATGCGGGTCGCAATGAGCAGTTCTTC.

The V call is TRBV25-1, the J call TRBJ2-2; no definite D call. The CDR3 is 13 residues long. From germline, CDR1 is MGHDK and CDR2 SYGVNS. V was shortened by 3 bases and J by 3 bases, with 5 bases between the two germline ends. CDR3: CASSDGYTGELFF. The CDR3, as DNA: TGTGCCAGCAGTGACGGTTACACCGGGGAGCTGTTTTTT.

The chain has TRBV7-9 and TRBJ2-7; D might be TRBD1 (6 bases). The V end was cut by 5 bases, the J end by 1 base, with 9 bases between. Germline V gene data show CDR1 as SEHNR and CDR2 as FQNEAQ (reference sequence). CDR3 length equals 13 residues. The CDR3 DNA follows: TGTGCCAGCAGCCATGGACAGTCCTACGAGCAGTACTTC. Encoded protein: CASSHGQSYEQYF.

This chain joins TRBV2 and TRBJ1-6; no reliable D call. Trimming left V 7 bases short and J 7 bases short, with 11 bases between. Germline CDR1 and CDR2: SNHLY and FYNNEI. This CDR3 has 13 amino acids. CDR3 bases: TGTGCCAGCACCTTCCTACCCAATTCACCCCTCCACTTT. Its translation: CASTFLPNSPLHF.

CDR3 bases: TGTGCCAGCACCTCGGAGCTCGGGTCGGGGATTCAGTACTTC. Translating it yields CASTSELGSGIQYF. The chain carries TRBV6-5 and TRBJ2-4; D possibly corresponds to TRBD2 (5 bases). CDR3 length: 14 residues. CDR1 is MNHEY and CDR2 is SVGAGI in the germline V gene. V shed 7 bases and J shed 10 bases, with 20 bases lying between them.

The chain has TRBV2 and TRBJ2-7, with D unresolved. CDR3 length equals 13 residues. From germline, CDR1 is SNHLY and CDR2 FYNNEI. V lost 6 bases to trimming and J lost 7 bases, with 16 bases between them. The DNA for the CDR3 is TGTGCCAGCAGGCCTCCCCCGGCTCAGGAGCAGTACTTC. Protein product: CASRPPPAQEQYF.

V gene TRBV12-5 combines with J gene TRBJ1-2, with no clear D. Per germline, CDR1 LGHNT and CDR2 FRNRAP. The length of the CDR3 is 12 residues. V was pared by 1 base and J by 2 bases, with 2 bases between. The CDR3 loop reads CASGLANYGYTF. As DNA, the CDR3 is TGTGCTAGTGGTTTGGCAAACTATGGCTACACCTTC.

V usage is TRBV7-6 and J usage is TRBJ2-1; D is possibly TRBD2 (6 bases). The CDR3 is 13 residues long. The germline V and J ends were trimmed by 5 bases and 8 bases, with 13 bases remaining between them. The germline CDR1 and CDR2 sequences are SGHVS and FNYEAQ. The CDR3 DNA reads TGTGCCAGCAGCCATATCGGCGGGGATGAGCAGTTCTTC. It specifies CASSHIGGDEQFF.

The CDR3 DNA sequence: TGTGCCAGCACGCTCGGGACACCCTCCTACGAGCAGTACTTC. Amino acid sequence: CASTLGTPSYEQYF. The chain combines TRBV2 with TRBJ2-7, with D possibly TRBD1 on 6 matching bases. This CDR3 contains 14 residues. The ends were cut back, 7 bases at V and 0 bases at J, with 13 bases in the middle. Germline CDR1 and CDR2: SNHLY and FYNNEI.

The chain carries TRBV30 and TRBJ2-3; 12 bases are shared with TRBD2. CDR1 is GTSNPN and CDR2 is SVGIG in the germline V gene (reference sequence). V trimming: 2 bases; J trimming: 6 bases; junction bases outside the gene matches: 6. This CDR3 is 15 amino acids long. In nucleotides, the CDR3 is TGTGCCTGGAGTCCCCTAGCGGGGGGGCGGGATACGCAGTATTTT. Translation: CAWSPLAGGRDTQYF. Drawing the rest from reference TRBV30 and TRBJ2-3, the complete variable domain is SQTIHQWPATLVQPVGSPLSLECTVEGTSNPNLYWYRQAAGRGLQLLFYSVGIGQISSEVPQNLSASRPQDRQFILSSKKLLLSDSGFYLCAWSPLAGGRDTQYFGPGTRLTVL.

Only one count was recorded for this clone. The V call is TRBV15, the J call TRBJ2-7, with 11 bases aligning to TRBD1. The CDR3 is made up of 15 amino acids. Germline V lookup: CDR1 LNHNV, CDR2 YYDKDF (reference sequence). The J segment lost 5 bases and the V segment lost 0 bases, leaving 3 bases of the junction unmatched. The CDR3 is CATSREGQGENEQYF. CDR3 sequence (DNA): TGTGCCACCAGCAGAGAGGGACAGGGGGAAAACGAGCAGTACTTC.

The chain joins TRBV4-1 to TRBJ1-2; possible D gene TRBD1, 5 bases. The CDR3 contains 18 residues. The V gene's germline CDR1 is MGHRA and CDR2 YSYEKL. Trimming stripped 1 base from V and 6 bases from J, with 24 bases between. This CDR3 reads CASSQGREVGAGRDGYTF. CDR3 sequence (DNA): TGCGCCAGCAGCCAAGGAAGGGAGGTCGGGGCAGGAAGGGATGGCTACACCTTC.

On this clone: Mismatch with germline at one junction end may stem from a read error. The chain employs TRBV11-3 and TRBJ2-2; 9 nucleotides align to TRBD1. CDR3 length: 18 amino acids. The germline gives CDR1 SGHNT, CDR2 YENEEA. The CDR3 DNA reads TGTGCCAGCAGCTTATTTTTCCCCGGGACAGGGAACTCCGGGGAGCTGTTTTTT. As protein: CASSLFFPGTGNSGELFF.

The V call is TRBV7-2, the J call TRBJ2-1; 9 nucleotides line up with TRBD1. V gave up 7 bases and J gave up 2 bases; unmatched junction bases: 9. Germline CDR1 reads SGHTA; CDR2 reads FQGNSA. CDR3 size: 16 residues. CDR3 amino acids: CASNPRRTGAYNEQFF. As DNA, the CDR3 is TGTGCCAGCAACCCGAGGCGGACAGGGGCCTACAATGAGCAGTTCTTC.